The next 14 T cell receptor beta chains were all read from a single sample in a study of OX40 agonist ivuxolimab in advanced cancers. Receptor amplification or capture employed the immunoSEQ multiplex PCR assay. This is the immuneACCESS table as TCRdb keeps it, with only in-frame sequences that have V and J called. A part of the clones is gone; compared with another copy, unresolved V genes explain less than half, and the rest is unexplained. Recorded for this sample are over 60,000 clones; 85% to 95% of them occurred a single time. In total, the top ten clones hold 15% to 18% of the sample. The material was CD4+ or CD8+ T cells sorted from blood, obtained in a trial of the OX40 agonist ivuxolimab. These receptors all come from an adult with an advanced solid tumor such as melanoma, head and neck, liver or kidney cancer.

This clone has only a few counts. The CDR3 DNA reads TGCGCCAGCAGTGAGTGGGGATACGAGCAGTACTTC. This encodes CASSEWGYEQYF. The chain employs TRBV10-1 and TRBJ2-7; no definite D call. The CDR3 runs to 12 residues. Looked up from germline, CDR1 is WNHNN and CDR2 is SYGVQD (reference sequence). The ends were cut back, 1 base at V and 4 bases at J, with 5 bases in the middle.

DNA of the CDR3: TGCGCCAGCAGCCAAGATCTTCCCCGCGGGGGGGGTTACAATGAGCAGTTCTTC. Translation: CASSQDLPRGGGYNEQFF. The chain joins TRBV4-3 to TRBJ2-1; 9 positions agree with TRBD2. Germline V gene sequence: CDR1 LGHNA, CDR2 YSLEER. V lost 0 bases to trimming and J lost 4 bases; unmatched junction nucleotides: 10. The CDR3 covers 18 residues.

This clone was counted a single time. The J gene is TRBJ1-1, the V gene TRBV7-9; D unresolved. Germline V lookup: CDR1 SEHNR, CDR2 FQNEAQ (reference sequence). This CDR3 has 15 residues. The V and J ends lost 1 base and 2 bases respectively, with 11 bases between them. This chain's CDR3 is CASSLDGSLNTEAFF. CDR3 nucleotides: TGTGCCAGCAGCTTAGATGGGTCTCTTAACACTGAAGCTTTCTTT. Drawing the rest from reference TRBV7-9 and TRBJ1-1, the complete variable domain is DTGVSQNPRHKITKRGQNVTFRCDPISEHNRLYWYRQTLGQGPEFLTYFQNEAQLEKSRLLSDRFSAERPKGSFSTLEIQRTEQGDSAMYLCASSLDGSLNTEAFFGQGTRLTVV.

The V gene is TRBV3-1 (or the pseudogene TRBV3-2), the J gene TRBJ1-2; D is unclear. The germline V gene has CDR1 LGHDT and CDR2 YNNKEL (reference sequence). The CDR3 runs 8 residues. V was shortened by 4 bases and J by 11 bases, with 2 bases between the two germline ends. CDR3 sequence reads: CASSPYTF. For the CDR3, the DNA is TGTGCCAGCAGCCCGTACACCTTC.

The genes are TRBV4-3 and TRBJ1-3; the D gene is possibly TRBD1 (5 bases). Germline values: CDR1 LGHNA, CDR2 YSLEER. The V end was cut by 1 base, the J end by 4 bases, with 11 bases between. There are 15 residues in the CDR3. CDR3 bases: TGCGCCAGCAGCCAAGGGCAGGGAACCGGAAACACCATATATTTT. Amino acids: CASSQGQGTGNTIYF.

This clone was counted once. The chain combines TRBV27 with TRBJ2-7, with 9 bases aligning to TRBD1. CDR1 and CDR2 from the germline V gene are MNHEY and SMNVEV (reference sequence). J was trimmed by 1 base and V by 10 bases; bases with no gene match: 8. This CDR3 has 14 amino acids. The CDR3 DNA follows: TGTGCCACCTCCCCCGGGACAGGGTCCTACGAGCAGTACTTC. This gives the protein CATSPGTGSYEQYF.

V and J are TRBV7-6 and TRBJ1-1; tentatively, D is TRBD1 (5 bases). The length of the CDR3 is 17 residues. Germline CDR1 reads SGHVS; CDR2 reads FNYEAQ. The V end lost 1 base, the J end lost 6 bases, and 21 bases lay between the germline ends. The CDR3 region is CASSLGGEGAYRAEAFF. CDR3 coding DNA: TGTGCCAGCAGCTTAGGGGGGGAAGGGGCTTACCGTGCTGAAGCTTTCTTT.

The V call is TRBV5-1, the J call TRBJ2-7; 9 nucleotides agree with TRBD1. Germline V gene lookup returns CDR1 SGHRS and CDR2 YFSETQ. Trimming removed 5 bases from V and 5 bases from J; junction bases left unmatched: 5. CDR3 length equals 13 residues. The CDR3 nucleotides read TGCGCCAGCAGTCGAGGACAGGGGAACGAGCAGTACTTC. Translated, it gives CASSRGQGNEQYF.

V gene TRBV7-8 combines with J gene TRBJ2-1; 10 bases align to TRBD2. Germline V CDR1 and CDR2: SGHVS, FQNEAQ. The CDR3 covers 18 residues. The J segment lost 0 bases and the V segment lost 5 bases, leaving 10 bases of the junction unmatched. The CDR3 DNA sequence: TGTGCCAGCAGCGCTCAAGTTAGCGGGGGGCCCTCCTACAATGAGCAGTTCTTC. Its translation is CASSAQVSGGPSYNEQFF.

This sequence joins TRBV11-2 and TRBJ1-2, with D possibly matching TRBD1 (5 bases). Germline V gene lookup returns CDR1 SGHAT and CDR2 FQNNGV. Trimming removed 0 bases at V and 5 bases at J, with 13 bases between. This CDR3 has 15 residues. CDR3 DNA sequence: TGTGCCAGCAGCTTAGATGGGGCAGGGCTTTATGGCTACACCTTC. Its protein product is CASSLDGAGLYGYTF.

The chain employs TRBV4-1 and TRBJ1-5; D is uncertain. The germline gives CDR1 MGHRA, CDR2 YSYEKL. With 4 bases removed from V and 6 bases from J, the gap between germline ends came to 10 bases. CDR3 length: 13 residues. The CDR3 spells CASSPAPGQPQHF. Written as DNA, the CDR3 is TGCGCCAGCAGCCCTGCACCCGGTCAGCCCCAGCATTTT.

The chain combines TRBV5-1 with TRBJ2-7, with 11 bases lining up with TRBD2. The CDR3 loop spans 16 amino acids. Germline-derived CDR1 and CDR2 are SGHRS and YFSETQ. The V and J ends lost 4 bases and 3 bases, in that order; junction bases with no gene match: 9. Here the CDR3 DNA reads TGCGCCAGCAGCCCGCCGACTAGCGGGACAAACTACGAGCAGTACTTC. This codes for CASSPPTSGTNYEQYF.

The rearrangement joins TRBV10-3 to TRBJ2-3, with 7 bases that match TRBD2. The CDR3 covers 14 residues. Looked up from germline, CDR1 is ENHRY and CDR2 is SYGVKD. V lost 10 bases and J lost 6; bases outside the gene matches: 13. The CDR3 region is CATWGGNPGDTQYF. The CDR3 region has the DNA TGTGCCACCTGGGGGGGAAACCCGGGGGATACGCAGTATTTT.

The CDR3 sequence is CSVELGAGTYEQYF. The CDR3 bases are TGCAGCGTTGAACTGGGGGCAGGAACCTACGAGCAGTACTTC. V is TRBV29-1 and J is TRBJ2-7, with D possibly matching TRBD1 (6 bases). CDR3 size: 14 residues. Germline assignment: CDR1 SQVTM and CDR2 ANQGSEA. V gave up 2 bases and J gave up 2 bases, with 13 bases separating them.